The 29 T cell receptor beta chains presented below share a single source sample, sequenced in a study of shared clonotypes between healthy human individuals. This table comes from immunoSEQ multiplex PCR, and its TCRdb copy is limited to in-frame clones, with some not included. The table lists hundreds of thousands of clones, roughly 72% of them singletons. The sample taken for sequencing was memory CD4+ T cells sorted from blood. The subset: CD45RA-negative fraction. Source of these receptors: a woman younger than 45 in good health.

This clone was observed once. The rearrangement joins TRBV25-1 to TRBJ2-7; 8 bases line up with TRBD2. V shed 1 base, J shed 4 bases, and the junction held 12 bases outside the gene matches. The V gene's germline CDR1 is MGHDK and CDR2 SYGVNS. CDR3 length equals 17 residues. As DNA, the CDR3 is TGTGCCAGCAGTGAATTTCTCTCAGCGGGAGAAGGATACGAGCAGTACTTC. Protein sequence: CASSEFLSAGEGYEQYF.

V gene TRBV15 combines with J gene TRBJ1-5; 7 bases are a match to TRBD1. The germline gives CDR1 LNHNV, CDR2 YYDKDF (reference sequence). The V gene end was trimmed by 0 bases and the J gene end by 5 bases; junction bases not matched to a gene: 10. The CDR3 runs 17 residues. CDR3 protein: CATSRDQPRTGYQPQHF. The CDR3 DNA is TGTGCCACCAGCAGAGATCAACCTAGGACAGGTTATCAGCCCCAGCATTTT.

V and J are TRBV6-5 and TRBJ2-3; no clear D. In germline, CDR1 is MNHEY, CDR2 SVGAGI. This CDR3 has 15 residues. The V end was cut by 2 bases, the J end by 2 bases, with 11 bases between. CDR3 in amino acids: CASSYGYGDTDTQYF. CDR3 nucleotide sequence: TGTGCCAGCAGTTACGGTTATGGGGACACAGATACGCAGTATTTT.

The V gene is TRBV4-1, the J gene TRBJ2-2; possible D gene TRBD2, 5 bases. CDR3 length: 15 residues. The V gene lost 1 base and the J gene lost 5 bases, with 11 bases spanning the gap. Germline CDR1 and CDR2: MGHRA and YSYEKL. The CDR3 loop is CASSQGPRGTGELFF. CDR3 sequence (DNA): TGCGCCAGCAGCCAAGGTCCCCGGGGTACCGGGGAGCTGTTTTTT.

The rearrangement joins TRBV4-2 to TRBJ1-1; D possibly corresponds to TRBD1 (5 bases). The CDR3 runs to 16 residues. Germline V gene sequence: CDR1 LGHNA, CDR2 YNFKEQ. Trimming removed 0 bases at V and 1 base at J, with 12 bases between. CDR3 bases: TGTGCCAGCAGCCAAGAAGAGGGGCGCAGGAACACTGAAGCTTTCTTT. This codes for CASSQEEGRRNTEAFF.

The sample holds a few counts of this clone. The genes are TRBV14 and TRBJ2-3; 14 bases are shared with TRBD2. The V segment lost 3 bases and the J segment 6 bases; nucleotides outside the gene matches: 5. Per the germline V gene, CDR1 is SGHDN and CDR2 is FVKESK. This CDR3 has 16 amino acids. CDR3 residues: CASSQGTSGRGDTQYF. The DNA for the CDR3 is TGTGCCAGCAGCCAGGGGACTAGCGGGAGAGGCGATACGCAGTATTTT.

The chain uses TRBV9 and TRBJ2-5; 9 bases map to TRBD2. This CDR3 has 14 residues. From germline, CDR1 is SGDLS and CDR2 YYNGEE. J was trimmed by 5 bases and V by 2 bases; bases with no gene match: 4. In nucleotides, the CDR3 is TGTGCCAGCAGCGTGCCAGCGGGGGGCGAGACCCAGTACTTC. Amino acid sequence: CASSVPAGGETQYF.

The chain uses TRBV5-1 and TRBJ2-7, with D perhaps matching TRBD2 (5 bases). Trimming removed 5 bases at V and 1 base at J, with 10 bases between. The CDR3 runs to 13 residues. Germline CDR1 is SGHRS and CDR2 is YFSETQ. CDR3 nucleotides: TGCGCCAGCAGGAGGGATCAGTCCTACGAGCAGTACTTC. This encodes CASRRDQSYEQYF.

This chain joins TRBV19 and TRBJ2-2; no clear D gene. This CDR3 is 14 amino acids long. The V end was cut by 8 bases, the J end by 1 base, with 11 bases between. Germline CDR1 LNHDA, CDR2 SQIVND (reference sequence). The CDR3 coding sequence is TGTGCCAGTCCCCCTAACGGGAACACCGGGGAGCTGTTTTTT. It specifies CASPPNGNTGELFF.

The chain employs TRBV11-2 and TRBJ2-7, with D unclear. This CDR3 comprises 16 residues. Germline V gene data show CDR1 as SGHAT and CDR2 as FQNNGV. Between the trimmed V and J ends, which lost 1 base and 0 bases, there was a span of 13 bases. The CDR3 loop is CASSLGPDPNSYEQYF. Here the CDR3 DNA reads TGTGCCAGCAGCTTAGGGCCGGATCCAAACTCCTACGAGCAGTACTTC.

J is TRBJ2-3 and V is TRBV6-5, with a weak D call TRBD2 (5 bases). V dropped 5 bases and J dropped 0 bases, with 9 bases sitting between them. CDR3 length equals 14 residues. Per the germline V gene, CDR1 is MNHEY and CDR2 is SVGAGI. CDR3 DNA: TGTGCCAGCAGTCGGACTGGGAGCACAGATACGCAGTATTTT. Protein product: CASSRTGSTDTQYF.

The chain joins TRBV28 to TRBJ1-2; no clear D gene. Germline CDR1 and CDR2: MDHEN and SYDVKM. V was pared by 6 bases and J by 2 bases, with 13 bases between. The length of the CDR3 is 14 residues. DNA of the CDR3: TGTGCCAGCAGCCTAGCGCGGCGGAACTATGGCTACACCTTC. Translation: CASSLARRNYGYTF.

This clone was found many times. Other DNA sequences in the same sample also yield this CDR3. The rearrangement uses TRBV13 and TRBJ1-2, with D unresolved. The germline V and J ends were trimmed by 2 bases and 4 bases, with 8 bases remaining between them. The CDR3 spans 13 residues. The germline CDR1 and CDR2 sequences are PRHDT and FYEKMQ (reference sequence). Here the CDR3 DNA reads TGTGCCAGCAGCTTAAGAGGGAGCTATGGCTACACCTTC. Amino acid sequence: CASSLRGSYGYTF.

The gene calls are TRBV7-4 and TRBJ1-2; D is ambiguous. The CDR3 consists of 13 residues. Germline CDR1 and CDR2: SGHVT and SQSDAQ. Trimming left V 6 bases short and J 6 bases short, with 14 bases between. The CDR3 loop is CASRVRSGDGYTF. CDR3 sequence (DNA): TGTGCCAGCAGGGTTAGGTCTGGTGATGGCTACACCTTC.

The chain carries TRBV27 and TRBJ2-7; D may be TRBD1 (5 bases). CDR1 is MNHEY and CDR2 is SMNVEV in the germline V gene (reference sequence). This CDR3 is built from 13 residues. V was shortened by 4 bases and J by 5 bases, with 12 bases between the two germline ends. The CDR3 DNA reads as TGTGCCAGCAGTTCGTCCTGGGGCCACGAGCAGTACTTC. It codes for CASSSSWGHEQYF.

The gene calls are TRBV28 and TRBJ1-2; TRBD1 matches at 11 bases. Germline CDR1 and CDR2: MDHEN and SYDVKM. The CDR3 consists of 20 residues. Germline trimming cut 2 bases from V and 0 bases from J; bases unmatched to any gene: 14. CDR3 sequence (DNA): TGTGCCAGCAGTTTAATCGTGCCAAGGACAGGGGGCTCGGCTAACTATGGCTACACCTTC. It encodes CASSLIVPRTGGSANYGYTF.

The chain combines TRBV5-4 with TRBJ1-3, with no clear D. The CDR3 totals 14 residues. V was trimmed by 1 base and J by 4 bases, leaving 9 bases between them. Per germline, CDR1 SGHNT and CDR2 YYREEE (reference sequence). Here the CDR3 DNA reads TGTGCCAGCAGCTTGTCCGCCTTGGGAAACACCATATATTTT. Its translation is CASSLSALGNTIYF.

This clone was recorded a few times. The V gene is TRBV7-8, the J gene TRBJ1-1, with D perhaps TRBD1 (5 bases). Deletions cut 3 bases from V and 0 bases from J, with 14 bases between. The V gene's germline CDR1 is SGHVS and CDR2 FQNEAQ. The CDR3 has 16 residues. CDR3 in amino acids: CASSLGRVQLNTEAFF. In DNA, the CDR3 is TGTGCCAGCAGCTTGGGACGGGTGCAGCTGAACACTGAAGCTTTCTTT. The variable domain in full, with the rest retrieved from reference TRBV7-8 and TRBJ1-1, is GAGVSQSPRYKVAKRGQDVALRCDPISGHVSLFWYQQALGQGPEFLTYFQNEAQLDKSGLPSDRFFAERPEGSVSTLKIQRTQQEDSAVYLCASSLGRVQLNTEAFFGQGTRLTVV.

This CDR3 reads CASSLDSNSYEQYF. The CDR3 DNA reads TGCGCCAGCAGCTTGGATAGTAACAGTTACGAGCAGTACTTC. The rearrangement links TRBV5-1 to TRBJ2-7, with D hard to call. The CDR3 has 14 residues. Germline V gene lookup returns CDR1 SGHRS and CDR2 YFSETQ. Trimming removed 0 bases at V and 4 bases at J, with 11 bases between.

A note on this clone: In the same sample, other DNA sequences code for this CDR3. The chain carries TRBV28 and TRBJ1-4; D unresolved. Germline CDR1 is MDHEN and CDR2 is SYDVKM. The CDR3 runs 16 residues. V gave up 2 bases and J gave up 0 bases, with 10 bases separating them. The CDR3 reads CASSLDSSATNEKLFF. CDR3 coding DNA: TGTGCCAGCAGTTTAGATTCATCTGCAACTAATGAAAAACTGTTTTTT.

The chain uses TRBV27 and TRBJ2-5; TRBD2 aligns across 11 bases. The CDR3 totals 18 residues. J lost 5 bases, V lost 0 bases, and 11 bases had no gene match. Germline CDR1 is MNHEY and CDR2 is SMNVEV (reference sequence). In DNA form, the CDR3 reads TGTGCCAGCAGTTTATCGGGCCGACTAGCGGGGTCGTCGGAGACCCAGTACTTC. It translates to CASSLSGRLAGSSETQYF.

This clone was picked up a small number of times. V is TRBV7-9 and J is TRBJ1-2, with D possibly TRBD1 on 6 matching bases. Trimming left V 6 bases short and J 4 bases short, with 21 bases between. The CDR3 is 16 amino acids. Germline CDR1 and CDR2: SEHNR and FQNEAQ (reference sequence). CDR3: CASSRGGRGQGYGYTF. CDR3 in DNA: TGTGCCAGCAGTCGTGGGGGCAGGGGCCAAGGCTATGGCTACACCTTC.

The J gene is TRBJ2-7, the V gene TRBV5-1, with D unclear. The CDR3 totals 12 residues. Germline assignment: CDR1 SGHRS and CDR2 YFSETQ. Trimming removed 0 bases from V and 7 bases from J, with 8 bases in between. The CDR3 spells CASSLGYHEQYF. Here the CDR3 DNA reads TGCGCCAGCAGCTTGGGGTACCATGAGCAGTACTTC.

This clone was found a few times. The chain employs TRBV4-1 and TRBJ1-1; D remains ambiguous. There are 17 residues in the CDR3. Germline lookup yields CDR1 MGHRA and CDR2 YSYEKL. The V end lost 1 base, the J end lost 1 base, and 16 bases lay between the germline ends. CDR3 nucleotides: TGCGCCAGCAGCCAAGTTGCGACGACGACATCGAACACTGAAGCTTTCTTT. It codes for CASSQVATTTSNTEAFF.

On this clone: The same CDR3 also results from other DNA sequences found in this sample. The chain employs TRBV5-8 and TRBJ1-4, with 9 bases matching TRBD1. With 0 bases clipped from V and 0 bases from J, the junction kept 0 bases outside the gene matches. The CDR3 loop spans 16 amino acids. Germline assignment: CDR1 SGHTS and CDR2 YDEGEE. The CDR3 DNA is TGTGCCAGCAGCTTGGGGGACAGGGCAACTAATGAAAAACTGTTTTTT. This encodes CASSLGDRATNEKLFF. Variable domain in full (rest from reference TRBV5-8 and TRBJ1-4): EAGVTQSPTHLIKTRGQQATLRCSPISGHTSVYWYQQALGLGLQFLLWYDEGEERNRGNFPPRFSGRQFPNYSSELNVNALELEDSALYLCASSLGDRATNEKLFFGSGTQLSVL.

CDR3 in amino acids: CASSQANRVSGYTF. The CDR3 region has the DNA TGTGCCAGCAGCCAAGCTAACAGGGTGAGCGGCTACACCTTC. V is TRBV14 and J is TRBJ1-2, with a weak D call TRBD1 (6 bases). V was clipped by 1 base and J by 8 bases, with 14 bases between them. The CDR3 loop spans 14 amino acids. In germline, CDR1 is SGHDN, CDR2 FVKESK.

This clone was counted only a few times. Other DNA sequences of this sample code for an identical CDR3. The chain links TRBV27 to TRBJ2-6, with TRBD2 identical over 9 bases. With 6 bases clipped from V and 4 bases from J, the junction kept 4 bases outside the gene matches. This CDR3 is built from 15 residues. CDR1 and CDR2 (germline): MNHEY, SMNVEV (reference sequence). The CDR3 bases are TGTGCCAGCAGACTAGCGGGTGCGGGGGCCAACGTCCTGACTTTC. It specifies CASRLAGAGANVLTF.

This clone was seen just once. This sequence joins TRBV5-1 and TRBJ1-3; D remains unclear. The germline gives CDR1 SGHRS, CDR2 YFSETQ. The CDR3 runs 17 residues. V was clipped by 0 bases and J by 0 bases, with 13 bases between them. As DNA, the CDR3 is TGCGCCAGCAGCTTGGCATCGGTCAGCGCCTCTGGAAACACCATATATTTT. As protein: CASSLASVSASGNTIYF.

The chain combines TRBV18 with TRBJ2-7; TRBD1 matches 8 bases. The CDR3 runs to 15 residues. V gave up 3 bases and J gave up 5 bases; unmatched junction bases: 9. Germline V gene lookup returns CDR1 KGHSH and CDR2 LQKENI. CDR3: CASSPQNRGSDEQYF. The CDR3 DNA sequence: TGTGCCAGCTCACCGCAGAACAGGGGGTCCGACGAGCAGTACTTC.